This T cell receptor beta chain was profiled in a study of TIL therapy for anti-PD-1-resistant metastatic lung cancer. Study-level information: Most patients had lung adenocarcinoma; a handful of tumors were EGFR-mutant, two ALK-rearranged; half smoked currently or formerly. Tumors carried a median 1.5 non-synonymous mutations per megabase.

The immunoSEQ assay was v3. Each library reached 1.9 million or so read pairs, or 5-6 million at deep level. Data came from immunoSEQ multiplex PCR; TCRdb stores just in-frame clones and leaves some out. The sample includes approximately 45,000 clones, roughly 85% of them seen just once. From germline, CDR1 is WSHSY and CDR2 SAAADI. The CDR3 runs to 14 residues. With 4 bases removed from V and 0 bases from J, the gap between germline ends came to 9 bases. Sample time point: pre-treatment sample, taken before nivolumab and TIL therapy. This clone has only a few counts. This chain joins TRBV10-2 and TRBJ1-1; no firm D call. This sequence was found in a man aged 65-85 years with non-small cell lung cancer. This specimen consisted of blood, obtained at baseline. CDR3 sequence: CASSASGLNTEAFF. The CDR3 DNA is TGCGCCAGCAGTGCCTCCGGCTTGAACACTGAAGCTTTCTTT.